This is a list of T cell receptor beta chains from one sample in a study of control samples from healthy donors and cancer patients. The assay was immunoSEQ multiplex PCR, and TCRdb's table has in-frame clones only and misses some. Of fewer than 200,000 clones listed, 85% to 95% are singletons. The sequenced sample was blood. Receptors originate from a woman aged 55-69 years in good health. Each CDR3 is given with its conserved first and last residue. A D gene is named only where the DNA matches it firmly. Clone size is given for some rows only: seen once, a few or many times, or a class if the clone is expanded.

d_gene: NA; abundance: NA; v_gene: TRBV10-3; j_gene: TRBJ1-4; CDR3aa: CAISGSQNNNEKLFF; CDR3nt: TGTGCCATCAGTGGCTCCCAGAATAACAATGAAAAACTGTTTTTT
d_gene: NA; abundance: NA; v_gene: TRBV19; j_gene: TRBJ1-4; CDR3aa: CASSLGGGVPVGKLFF; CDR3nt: TGTGCCAGTAGTTTAGGAGGGGGGGTCCCCGTCGGAAAACTGTTTTTT
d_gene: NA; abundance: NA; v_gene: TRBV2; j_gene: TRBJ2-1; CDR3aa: CASSEARGRGNEQFF; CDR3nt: TGTGCCAGCAGTGAAGCGCGAGGTCGTGGGAATGAGCAGTTCTTC
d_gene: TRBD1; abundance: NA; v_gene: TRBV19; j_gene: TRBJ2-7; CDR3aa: CASSNPGQGTYEQYF; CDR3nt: TGTGCCAGTAGTAATCCGGGACAGGGGACCTACGAGCAGTACTTC
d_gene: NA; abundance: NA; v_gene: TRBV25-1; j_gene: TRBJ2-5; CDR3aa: CASTRREQETQYF; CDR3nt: TGTGCCAGCACCCGTCGCGAGCAAGAGACCCAGTACTTC
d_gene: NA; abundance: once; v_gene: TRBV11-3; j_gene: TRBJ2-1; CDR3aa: CASSEEGGRNNEQFF; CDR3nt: TGTGCCAGCAGCGAGGAAGGGGGAAGGAACAATGAGCAGTTCTTC
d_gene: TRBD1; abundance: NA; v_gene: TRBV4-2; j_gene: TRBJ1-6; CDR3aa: CASSQETSRDRGKSPLHF; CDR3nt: TGTGCCAGCAGCCAAGAGACCTCCCGGGACAGGGGGAAATCACCCCTCCACTTT
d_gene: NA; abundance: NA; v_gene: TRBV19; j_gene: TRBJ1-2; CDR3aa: CASSPMTGHRGYTF; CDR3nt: TGTGCCAGTAGTCCAATGACAGGACATAGGGGCTACACCTTC
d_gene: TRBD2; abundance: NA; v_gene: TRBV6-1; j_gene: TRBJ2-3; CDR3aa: CASSEAGVTDTQYF; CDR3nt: TGTGCCAGCAGCGAAGCGGGGGTCACAGATACGCAGTATTTT
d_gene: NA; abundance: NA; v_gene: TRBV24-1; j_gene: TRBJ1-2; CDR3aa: CASPRDKPIPLYYGYTF; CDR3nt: TGTGCCTCTCCTAGGGATAAGCCAATCCCATTATATTATGGCTACACCTTC